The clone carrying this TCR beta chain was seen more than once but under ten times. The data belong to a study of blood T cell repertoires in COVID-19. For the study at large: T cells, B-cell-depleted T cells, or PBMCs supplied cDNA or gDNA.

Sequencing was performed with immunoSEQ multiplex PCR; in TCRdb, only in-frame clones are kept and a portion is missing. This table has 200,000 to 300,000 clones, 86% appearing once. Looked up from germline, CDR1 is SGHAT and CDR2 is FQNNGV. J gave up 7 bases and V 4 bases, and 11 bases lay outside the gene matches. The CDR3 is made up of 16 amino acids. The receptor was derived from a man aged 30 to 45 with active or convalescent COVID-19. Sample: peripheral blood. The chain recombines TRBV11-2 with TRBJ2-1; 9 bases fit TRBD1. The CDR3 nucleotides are TGTGCCAGCAGCTCAACAACCGGGACAGGGAGGAATGAGCAGTTCTTC. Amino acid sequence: CASSSTTGTGRNEQFF. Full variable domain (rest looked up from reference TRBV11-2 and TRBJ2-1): EAGVAQSPRYKIIEKRQSVAFWCNPISGHATLYWYQQILGQGPKLLIQFQNNGVVDDSQLPKDRFSAERLKGVDSTLKIQPAKLEDSAVYLCASSSTTGTGRNEQFFGPGTRLTVL.